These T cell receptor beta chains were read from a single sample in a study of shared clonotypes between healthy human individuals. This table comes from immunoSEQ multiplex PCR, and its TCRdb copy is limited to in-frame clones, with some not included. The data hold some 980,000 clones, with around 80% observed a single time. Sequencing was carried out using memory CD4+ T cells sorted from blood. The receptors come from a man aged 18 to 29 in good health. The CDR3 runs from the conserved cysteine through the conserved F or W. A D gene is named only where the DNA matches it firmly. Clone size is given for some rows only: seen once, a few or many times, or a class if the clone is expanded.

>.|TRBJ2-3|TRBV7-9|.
CASSFWGTDTQYF
TGTGCCAGCAGCTTTTGGGGCACAGATACGCAGTATTTT
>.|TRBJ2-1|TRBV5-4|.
CASSSGWANSYNEQFF
TGTGCCAGCAGCAGCGGCTGGGCTAATTCCTACAATGAGCAGTTCTTC
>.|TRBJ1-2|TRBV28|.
CASSFSGPLRDYTF
TGTGCCAGCAGTTTCTCGGGCCCCTTAAGAGACTACACCTTC
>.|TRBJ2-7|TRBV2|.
CASSSGPGTGPYEQYF
TGTGCCAGCAGTTCTGGACCAGGGACTGGACCCTACGAGCAGTACTTC
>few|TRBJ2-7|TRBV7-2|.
CASSLGIARLGYEQYF
TGTGCCAGCAGCTTAGGAATAGCGCGTCTCGGCTACGAGCAGTACTTC
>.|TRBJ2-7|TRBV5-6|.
CASSYGLVHEQYF
TGTGCCAGCAGCTACGGACTGGTCCACGAGCAGTACTTC
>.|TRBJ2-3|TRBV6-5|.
CASWVGGLGGDTQYF
TGTGCCAGCTGGGTTGGAGGCCTGGGTGGTGATACGCAGTATTTT
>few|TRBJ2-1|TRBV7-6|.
CASSLVEGNEQFF
TGTGCCAGCAGCTTAGTAGAAGGGAATGAGCAGTTCTTC
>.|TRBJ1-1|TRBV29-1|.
CSVEGGLNTEAFF
TGCAGCGTTGAAGGGGGTTTGAACACTGAAGCTTTCTTT
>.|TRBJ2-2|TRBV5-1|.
CASSSQLFARELFF
TGCGCCAGCAGCTCCCAGTTATTTGCCAGGGAGCTGTTTTTT
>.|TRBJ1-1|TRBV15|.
CATSRDRTTEAFF
TGTGCCACCAGCAGAGATAGGACCACTGAAGCTTTCTTT
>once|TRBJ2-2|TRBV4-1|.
CASSQGTTTGELFF
TGCGCCAGCAGCCAAGGAACTACCACCGGGGAGCTGTTTTTT
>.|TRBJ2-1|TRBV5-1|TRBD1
CASSLYLGQVYNEQFF
TGCGCCAGCAGCTTGTATCTAGGACAGGTCTACAATGAGCAGTTCTTC
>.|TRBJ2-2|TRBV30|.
CAWSVPGNSGELFF
TGTGCCTGGAGTGTACCGGGGAATTCCGGGGAGCTGTTTTTT
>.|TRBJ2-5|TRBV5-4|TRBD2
CASQLAGVGETQYF
TGTGCCAGCCAACTAGCGGGGGTCGGAGAGACCCAGTACTTC
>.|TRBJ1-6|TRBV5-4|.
CASAVQGRSSPLHF
TGTGCCAGCGCGGTACAGGGACGGAGTTCACCCCTCCACTTT
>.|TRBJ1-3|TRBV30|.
CAWSPGVSGNTIYF
TGTGCCTGGTCTCCAGGGGTCTCTGGAAACACCATATATTTT
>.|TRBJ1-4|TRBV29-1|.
CSVGRDGSSNEKLFF
TGCAGCGTTGGGAGGGACGGATCTTCTAATGAAAAACTGTTTTTT